Only a few counts were recorded for the clone carrying this T cell receptor beta chain. This record comes from a study of response to subunit inactivated influenza vaccine. Using its own MiXCR run on the RT-PCR reads, TCRdb lists one record per CDR3 protein. The data show under 200,000 distinct CDR3 sequences, 9.5% to 15% seen once. V dropped 0 bases and J dropped 8 bases, with 18 bases sitting between them. The CDR3 is 16 amino acids. Germline V gene data show CDR1 as SGDLS and CDR2 as YYNGEE. The same sample was also used in a study of T cells expressing NK-cell markers. That report notes: TCR beta cDNA was generated via 5'RACE template switching incorporating UMIs. Of eight sequenced donors, seven were HCMV-seropositive and one HCMV-seronegative. There were several donors in whom these clonotypes also led the CD3+CD56-NKG2C+ fraction.

The receptor's source is a man in his forties or fifties who received an inactivated influenza vaccine. V is TRBV9 and J is TRBJ2-1; D is ambiguous. The sequencing here drew on CD8+ T cells sorted from PBMCs, taken roughly 12 days after vaccination. The CDR3 sequence is CASSVGADLRFYEQFF. The CDR3, as DNA: TGTGCCAGCAGCGTAGGGGCGGACCTTCGGTTTTATGAGCAGTTCTTC.